Listed below are T cell receptor beta chains from one sample, sequenced in a study of blood T cell repertoires in COVID-19. The method was immunoSEQ multiplex PCR; TCRdb's version includes in-frame clones alone and lacks a portion of them. This sample has under 200,000 clones, with about 90% found just once. The sequencing sample was made of peripheral blood. These receptors came from a man aged 18 to 30 with active or convalescent COVID-19. Both conserved end residues are part of each CDR3. The D gene is left open where the match is weak.

D gene: NA; J gene: TRBJ2-7; V gene: TRBV9; CDR3 protein: CASSVGGSSSYEQYF; CDR3 DNA: TGTGCCAGCAGCGTAGGAGGTAGCAGCTCCTACGAGCAGTACTTC
D gene: TRBD2; J gene: TRBJ2-3; V gene: TRBV11-3; CDR3 protein: CASSPSGSPDTQYF; CDR3 DNA: TGTGCCAGCAGCCCTAGCGGGAGCCCAGATACGCAGTATTTT
D gene: NA; J gene: TRBJ1-4; V gene: TRBV2; CDR3 protein: CASRSRGFSTNEKLFF; CDR3 DNA: TGTGCCAGCAGGTCGCGGGGCTTTTCAACTAATGAAAAACTGTTTTTT
D gene: TRBD1; J gene: TRBJ2-6; V gene: TRBV6-6; CDR3 protein: CASSHRDRDSRAGANVLTF; CDR3 DNA: TGTGCCAGCAGTCACCGGGACAGGGATTCACGAGCGGGGGCCAACGTCCTGACTTTC
D gene: NA; J gene: TRBJ2-3; V gene: TRBV2; CDR3 protein: CASTFRGISTDTQYF; CDR3 DNA: TGTGCCAGCACATTTAGGGGGATTTCCACAGATACGCAGTATTTT
D gene: TRBD1; J gene: TRBJ2-7; V gene: TRBV2; CDR3 protein: CASRSGQQVYEQYF; CDR3 DNA: TGTGCCAGCAGGTCGGGACAGCAAGTCTACGAGCAGTACTTC
D gene: NA; J gene: TRBJ1-1; V gene: TRBV27; CDR3 protein: CASSLEGHREAFF; CDR3 DNA: TGTGCCAGCAGTTTAGAGGGACACCGTGAAGCTTTCTTT
D gene: NA; J gene: TRBJ2-1; V gene: TRBV4-3; CDR3 protein: CASSQGPWRASSYNEQFF; CDR3 DNA: TGCGCCAGCAGCCAAGGCCCTTGGAGGGCAAGCTCCTACAATGAGCAGTTCTTC
D gene: NA; J gene: TRBJ1-1; V gene: TRBV29-1; CDR3 protein: CSVDRFRTEAFF; CDR3 DNA: TGCAGCGTTGACAGATTCCGAACTGAAGCTTTCTTT
D gene: TRBD2; J gene: TRBJ2-5; V gene: TRBV19; CDR3 protein: CASSVAGGLAETQYF; CDR3 DNA: TGTGCCAGTAGTGTAGCGGGGGGGTTGGCAGAGACCCAGTACTTC